Listed here are 11 T cell receptor beta chains from one sample, sequenced in a study of cytotoxic CD8 clonotypes in ibrutinib-treated CLL. Measured with immunoSEQ multiplex PCR; TCRdb has only the in-frame clones, and not every one. The data show some 92,000 clones, 70% to 80% seen once. The input for sequencing was PBMCs, taken after 24 months of ibrutinib treatment. Receptors were obtained from a human donor with chronic lymphocytic leukemia.

The chain carries TRBV5-1 and TRBJ2-1; a possible D gene is TRBD1 (5 bases). The CDR3 length is 16 residues. Trimming shortened V by 1 base and J by 0 bases, and 11 bases separated the two germline ends. Germline CDR1 reads SGHRS; CDR2 reads YFSETQ. CDR3 loop: CASSLYRPSSYNEQFF. In nucleotides, the CDR3 is TGCGCCAGCAGCTTGTACAGGCCGAGCTCCTACAATGAGCAGTTCTTC.

As DNA, the CDR3 is TGTGCCAGCAGCCCGTACCCGCCAGGGGTAAGAGGCGAGCAGTACTTC. Its protein product is CASSPYPPGVRGEQYF. This chain links TRBV7-9 with TRBJ2-7, with a weak D call TRBD1 (6 bases). Germline V gene sequence: CDR1 SEHNR, CDR2 FQNEAQ (reference sequence). The CDR3 is 16 residues long. V dropped 5 bases and J dropped 6 bases, with 23 bases sitting between them.

This CDR3 is CAISEASGTQPQHF. The CDR3 region has the DNA TGTGCCATCAGTGAGGCATCAGGGACCCAGCCCCAGCATTTT. The chain is built from TRBV10-3 and TRBJ1-5, with a weak D call TRBD1 (5 bases). The CDR3 runs 14 residues. CDR1 and CDR2 from the germline V gene are ENHRY and SYGVKD. The V end lost 2 bases, the J end lost 7 bases, and 12 bases lay between the germline ends.

This clone was found a few times. The chain carries TRBV19 and TRBJ1-5, with D possibly being TRBD1 (5 bases). The CDR3 contains 15 residues. Germline V gives CDR1 LNHDA, CDR2 SQIVND (reference sequence). V was trimmed by 7 bases and J by 1 base, leaving 14 bases between them. The chain's CDR3 is CASTHSGGSNQPQHF. The DNA for the CDR3 is TGTGCCAGTACTCATTCGGGGGGAAGCAATCAGCCCCAGCATTTT.

This clone appeared a few times. The chain carries TRBV7-8 and TRBJ2-7; D remains ambiguous. Germline V CDR1 and CDR2: SGHVS, FQNEAQ. The CDR3 loop spans 13 amino acids. Trimming took off 5 bases at V and 3 bases at J, with 11 bases between the two ends. The CDR3 DNA sequence: TGTGCCAGCAGCCCGGACGGCGGCTACGAGCAGTACTTC. It translates to CASSPDGGYEQYF.

This rearrangement joins TRBV5-1 to TRBJ1-5; D is unclear. The CDR3 has 15 amino acids. The V gene's germline CDR1 is SGHRS and CDR2 YFSETQ. Trimming removed 1 base from V and 0 bases from J, with 8 bases in between. The CDR3 region has the DNA TGCGCCAGCAGCTTGAACGGGTATAGCAATCAGCCCCAGCATTTT. This encodes CASSLNGYSNQPQHF.

CDR3 nucleotide sequence: TGTGCCAGCAGTTTATTTGGACAGTACTACTATGGCTACACCTTC. Its translation is CASSLFGQYYYGYTF. The V and J genes are TRBV28 and TRBJ1-2, with D perhaps matching TRBD1 (6 bases). V was cut by 1 base and J by 3 bases, with 12 bases left in between. Germline V gives CDR1 MDHEN, CDR2 SYDVKM. The CDR3 is 15 residues long.

CDR3 DNA: TGTGCCAGCAGCGTGGACCCTTCTTCAGTCGGAAACACCATATATTTT. Residues: CASSVDPSSVGNTIYF. The chain uses TRBV9 and TRBJ1-3; unclear D gene. V was shortened by 2 bases and J by 4 bases, with 16 bases between the two germline ends. The CDR3 is made up of 16 amino acids. In germline, CDR1 is SGDLS, CDR2 YYNGEE. Drawing the rest from reference TRBV9 and TRBJ1-3, the complete variable domain is DSGVTQTPKHLITATGQRVTLRCSPRSGDLSVYWYQQSLDQGLQFLIQYYNGEERAKGNILERFSAQQFPDLHSELNLSSLELGDSALYFCASSVDPSSVGNTIYFGEGSWLTVV.

CDR3 loop: CASSPTGVAGANVLTF. The CDR3 DNA is TGTGCCAGCAGTCCGACAGGGGTTGCTGGGGCCAACGTCCTGACTTTC. The rearrangement joins TRBV2 to TRBJ2-6, with 8 bases that match TRBD1. The germline CDR1 and CDR2 sequences are SNHLY and FYNNEI. The CDR3 extends over 16 amino acids. Trimming took 5 bases from V and 2 from J; bases not matched to a gene: 5. The full variable domain, completed using reference TRBV2 and TRBJ2-6, is EPEVTQTPSHQVTQMGQEVILRCVPISNHLYFYWYRQILGQKVEFLVSFYNNEISEKSEIFDDQFSVERPDGSNFTLKIRSTKLEDSAMYFCASSPTGVAGANVLTFGAGSRLTVL.

V gene TRBV28 combines with J gene TRBJ2-7; 14 nucleotides agree with TRBD2. The germline gives CDR1 MDHEN, CDR2 SYDVKM. The ends lost 6 bases at V and 5 bases at J; junction bases unmatched: 9. The CDR3 contains 16 residues. The CDR3 spells CASRPTSGRVYNEQYF. The CDR3 coding sequence is TGTGCCAGCAGACCGACTAGCGGGAGGGTCTATAACGAGCAGTACTTC.

In this sample, this clone turned up once. The chain links TRBV30 to TRBJ1-6, with D perhaps TRBD1 (5 bases). Germline CDR1 reads GTSNPN; CDR2 reads SVGIG (reference sequence). This CDR3 is 13 amino acids long. V was cut by 4 bases and J by 8 bases, with 12 bases left in between. CDR3 loop: CAWNRDVDSPLHF. In DNA, the CDR3 is TGTGCCTGGAACCGGGACGTGGATTCACCCCTCCACTTT. The complete variable domain, with remaining parts taken from reference TRBV30 and TRBJ1-6, reads SQTIHQWPATLVQPVGSPLSLECTVEGTSNPNLYWYRQAAGRGLQLLFYSVGIGQISSEVPQNLSASRPQDRQFILSSKKLLLSDSGFYLCAWNRDVDSPLHFGNGTRLTVT.